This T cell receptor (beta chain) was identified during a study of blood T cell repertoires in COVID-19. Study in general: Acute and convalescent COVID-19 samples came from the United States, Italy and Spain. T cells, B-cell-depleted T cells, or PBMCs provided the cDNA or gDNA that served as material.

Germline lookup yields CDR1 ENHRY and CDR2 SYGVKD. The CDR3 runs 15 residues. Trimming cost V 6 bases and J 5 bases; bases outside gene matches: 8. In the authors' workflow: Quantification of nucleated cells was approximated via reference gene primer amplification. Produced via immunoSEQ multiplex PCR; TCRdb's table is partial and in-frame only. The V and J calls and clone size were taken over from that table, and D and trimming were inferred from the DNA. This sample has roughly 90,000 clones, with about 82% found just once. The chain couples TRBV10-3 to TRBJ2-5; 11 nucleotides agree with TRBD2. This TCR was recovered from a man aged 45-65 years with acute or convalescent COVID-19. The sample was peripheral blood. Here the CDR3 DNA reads TGTGCCATCAGATCAACTAGCGGGAGTAGGGAGACCCAGTACTTC. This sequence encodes CAIRSTSGSRETQYF.